The rows below give T cell receptor beta chains drawn from one sample of a study of T cell repertoires and HLA-DP antigens. These receptors have no identified antigens. Using immunoSEQ multiplex PCR, the repertoire was profiled, and TCRdb retains in-frame clones only, with some absent. The repertoire has 85,000 to 90,000 clones, 86% of them found once; the top ten carry 1.5% to 2%. Sequencing was done on a sample of CD4+ T cells from PBMCs. Receptors originate from a man aged 50 to 59 in good health and CMV-seronegative. Each CDR3 is given with its conserved first and last residue. Fields, in order: J gene, V gene, clone size, D gene, CDR3 DNA, CDR3 protein. A D gene is named only where the DNA matches it firmly. Clone size is shown for a subset of rows, as once, few, many or a class of expanded clone.

j_gene: TRBJ1-3
v_gene: TRBV18
abundance: -
d_gene: TRBD1
CDR3nt: TGTGCCAGCTCAGAGACAGGGTCTGGAAACACCATATATTTT
CDR3aa: CASSETGSGNTIYF

j_gene: TRBJ2-7
v_gene: TRBV7-2
abundance: -
d_gene: -
CDR3nt: TGTGCCAGCAGCCCACAGAGAGGAGGGGAGCAGTACTTC
CDR3aa: CASSPQRGGEQYF

j_gene: TRBJ2-1
v_gene: TRBV6-1
abundance: -
d_gene: TRBD2
CDR3nt: TGTGCCAGCAGTGAAGCGGGCGGGGGTACCTACAATGAGCAGTTCTTC
CDR3aa: CASSEAGGGTYNEQFF

j_gene: TRBJ2-5
v_gene: TRBV11-2
abundance: -
d_gene: -
CDR3nt: TGTGCCAGCAGCTCAGGGGTCCAAGAGACCCAGTACTTC
CDR3aa: CASSSGVQETQYF

j_gene: TRBJ1-2
v_gene: TRBV5-1
abundance: once
d_gene: TRBD1
CDR3nt: TGCGCCAGCAGCCAGGGGGCGCGGGATGGCTACACCTTC
CDR3aa: CASSQGARDGYTF

j_gene: TRBJ1-1
v_gene: TRBV29-1
abundance: once
d_gene: TRBD1
CDR3nt: TGCAGCGTTGGAAACAGGGGTTTCGCTGAAGCTTTCTTT
CDR3aa: CSVGNRGFAEAFF

j_gene: TRBJ1-5
v_gene: TRBV18
abundance: -
d_gene: TRBD1
CDR3nt: TGTGCCAGCTCACCCGGGACAGGAAATAGCAATCAGCCCCAGCATTTT
CDR3aa: CASSPGTGNSNQPQHF

j_gene: TRBJ2-5
v_gene: TRBV27
abundance: -
d_gene: -
CDR3nt: TGTGCCAGCAGTTTATTAGGCGGGGTAGGCACGCACCAAGAGACCCAGTACTTC
CDR3aa: CASSLLGGVGTHQETQYF

j_gene: TRBJ2-1
v_gene: TRBV4-2
abundance: -
d_gene: -
CDR3nt: TGTGCCAGCAGCCAAGGGGGGGCCGGGAATGAGCAGTTCTTC
CDR3aa: CASSQGGAGNEQFF

j_gene: TRBJ2-1
v_gene: TRBV11-2
abundance: -
d_gene: -
CDR3nt: TGTGCCAGCAGCTTAAATCTGGGCCCCTCCTACAATGAGCAGTTCTTC
CDR3aa: CASSLNLGPSYNEQFF

j_gene: TRBJ2-3
v_gene: TRBV7-2
abundance: -
d_gene: TRBD2
CDR3nt: TGTGCCAGCAGCGGAGGTGGGATAGCGGGGGGTACAGATACGCAGTATTTT
CDR3aa: CASSGGGIAGGTDTQYF

j_gene: TRBJ1-1
v_gene: TRBV5-1
abundance: -
d_gene: TRBD1
CDR3nt: TGCGCCAGCAGCTGGGACAGGGTGTCCACTGAAGCTTTCTTT
CDR3aa: CASSWDRVSTEAFF

j_gene: TRBJ2-4
v_gene: TRBV29-1
abundance: -
d_gene: TRBD1
CDR3nt: TGCAGCGTTCGCAAAAGTCTGACAGGGGGAAACATTCAGTACTTC
CDR3aa: CSVRKSLTGGNIQYF

j_gene: TRBJ1-2
v_gene: TRBV19
abundance: -
d_gene: -
CDR3nt: TGTGCCAGTAGTATAGACCGGACGCCGGCGGCATATGGCTACACCTTC
CDR3aa: CASSIDRTPAAYGYTF

j_gene: TRBJ2-6
v_gene: TRBV11-2
abundance: -
d_gene: TRBD2
CDR3nt: TGTGCCAGCAGCCTGAGGAGCGGGGCTGGGGCCAACGTCCTGACTTTC
CDR3aa: CASSLRSGAGANVLTF

j_gene: TRBJ2-1
v_gene: TRBV14
abundance: -
d_gene: -
CDR3nt: TGTGCCAGCAGCCAGCAACTCCGAGGCGATGAGCAGTTCTTC
CDR3aa: CASSQQLRGDEQFF

j_gene: TRBJ2-2
v_gene: TRBV7-3
abundance: -
d_gene: -
CDR3nt: TGTGCCAGCAGCTTATTAGGGAACACCGGGGAGCTGTTTTTT
CDR3aa: CASSLLGNTGELFF

j_gene: TRBJ1-5
v_gene: TRBV19
abundance: -
d_gene: TRBD1
CDR3nt: TGTGCCAGTAGTGCCAGACAGGGGAATCAGCCCCAGCATTTT
CDR3aa: CASSARQGNQPQHF

j_gene: TRBJ1-4
v_gene: TRBV2
abundance: -
d_gene: -
CDR3nt: TGTGCCAGCAGTGGGGGTCCTAATGAAAAACTGTTTTTT
CDR3aa: CASSGGPNEKLFF

j_gene: TRBJ2-7
v_gene: TRBV7-9
abundance: once
d_gene: -
CDR3nt: TGTGCCAGCAGCCAGACAGCGTCCGAGCAGTACTTC
CDR3aa: CASSQTASEQYF

j_gene: TRBJ1-6
v_gene: TRBV6-6
abundance: -
d_gene: -
CDR3nt: TGTGCCAGCAGTTACGACAGAAGTAATTCACCCCTCCACTTT
CDR3aa: CASSYDRSNSPLHF

j_gene: TRBJ1-4
v_gene: TRBV5-5
abundance: -
d_gene: -
CDR3nt: TGTGCCAGCAGCTTGGAGGGCCGGTTGGGTGAAAAACTGTTTTTT
CDR3aa: CASSLEGRLGEKLFF

j_gene: TRBJ1-1
v_gene: TRBV7-6
abundance: -
d_gene: -
CDR3nt: TGTGCCAGCAGCTTAGGAGGAGCCACTTACACTGAAGCTTTCTTT
CDR3aa: CASSLGGATYTEAFF

j_gene: TRBJ2-2
v_gene: TRBV5-5
abundance: -
d_gene: TRBD2
CDR3nt: TGTGCCAGCAGCCCGCAGTACGGGAGGGAGGGCACCGGGGAGCTGTTTTTT
CDR3aa: CASSPQYGREGTGELFF

j_gene: TRBJ1-6
v_gene: TRBV5-6
abundance: -
d_gene: TRBD1
CDR3nt: TGTGCCAGCAGCCCGGGACAGGCCGCTTCACCCCTCCACTTT
CDR3aa: CASSPGQAASPLHF

j_gene: TRBJ2-7
v_gene: TRBV4-2
abundance: -
d_gene: -
CDR3nt: TGTGCCAGCAGCCAAGAACGACAGTTCTACGAGCAGTACTTC
CDR3aa: CASSQERQFYEQYF

j_gene: TRBJ2-5
v_gene: TRBV7-9
abundance: -
d_gene: TRBD1
CDR3nt: TGTGCCAGCAGCCCGGACAGGGGACAGGAGACCCAGTACTTC
CDR3aa: CASSPDRGQETQYF

j_gene: TRBJ1-6
v_gene: TRBV9
abundance: -
d_gene: -
CDR3nt: TGTGCCAGCAGCGTAGTGGGCTCCTATAATTCACCCCTCCACTTT
CDR3aa: CASSVVGSYNSPLHF

j_gene: TRBJ1-1
v_gene: TRBV6-5
abundance: -
d_gene: -
CDR3nt: TGTGCCAGCAGTTTTACAGGGTCCATGAACACTGAAGCTTTCTTT
CDR3aa: CASSFTGSMNTEAFF

j_gene: TRBJ2-1
v_gene: TRBV2
abundance: few
d_gene: TRBD2
CDR3nt: TGTGCCAGCAGTGAAGCGCTCAAGAGGACTAGTAATGAGCAGTTCTTC
CDR3aa: CASSEALKRTSNEQFF

j_gene: TRBJ2-6
v_gene: TRBV2
abundance: -
d_gene: TRBD1
CDR3nt: TGTGCCAGCATACGGGACAGGGTTTCTTCTGGGGCCAACGTCCTGACTTTC
CDR3aa: CASIRDRVSSGANVLTF

j_gene: TRBJ2-4
v_gene: TRBV18
abundance: -
d_gene: -
CDR3nt: TGTGCCAGCTCCCTGGGACATCCTGAGCAGGGAGCCAAAAACATTCAGTACTTC
CDR3aa: CASSLGHPEQGAKNIQYF

j_gene: TRBJ1-5
v_gene: TRBV19
abundance: -
d_gene: -
CDR3nt: TGTGCCAGTAGTATAGATCAGGGGTCGGATCAGCCCCAGCATTTT
CDR3aa: CASSIDQGSDQPQHF